This T cell receptor beta chain emerged from a study of T cells in Graves' hyperthyroidism and ophthalmopathy. Study-wide points: Blood samples included most of the expanded thyroid clonotypes exceeding 0.001.

No ophthalmopathy progression within 18 months constituted stable Graves' hyperthyroidism. A roughly 9.7 ml volume of fresh peripheral blood provided the PBMCs. This CDR3 is built from 15 residues. Trimming removed 0 bases from V and 5 bases from J, with 11 bases in between. The germline V gene encodes CDR1 LGHDT and CDR2 YNNKEL (reference sequence). Researchers took RNA transcripts and amplified the TCR beta CDR3 regions from them. A first-round RT-PCR of the TCR CDR3 used the HTBI primer set. TCRdb independently ran MiXCR on the multiplex PCR reads; one entry per CDR3 protein. The table has fewer than 600,000 distinct CDR3 sequences, over 13% seen once; the top ten hold around a sixth. At least ten counts were recorded for this clonotype. Its antigen is unknown.

Material: blood. The chain employs TRBV3-1 and TRBJ1-5; unclear D gene. This receptor was obtained from a woman younger than 35 with Graves' hyperthyroidism. The CDR3 DNA sequence: TGTGCCAGCAGCCAAGATCCAGCCGGGCATCAGCCCCAGCATTTT. Translated: CASSQDPAGHQPQHF.